The clone carrying this TCR beta chain was seen ten or more times. Its antigen is currently unknown. Trimming at V came to 5 bases and at J to 1 base, leaving 3 bases not matched to a gene. Germline V CDR1 and CDR2: MNHNS, SASEGT. The CDR3 sequence is 15 residues long. Each patient went into thyroid surgery without having received any treatment. This specimen belongs to a study of metastatic and nonmetastatic thyroid tumors. Study information: Comparative analysis of repertoires was undertaken across blood and tumor or nodule tissue obtained from malignant and benign thyroid patients. Study observations and caveats: In blood and tumor, TCR beta diversity was reportedly significantly higher in malignant thyroid tumors than in benign nodules.

Original analysis: Construction of a distant-metastasis classifier for papillary thyroid cancer relied on CDR3 differences across clinicopathological groups. TCRdb reassembled clones from the PCR reads with MiXCR. TCRdb, not the original authors, processed these V and J calls. The sample lists around 45,000 clones; less than 3.5% were seen once. The rearrangement links TRBV6-1 to TRBJ2-2; 8 bases map to TRBD1. Source material: blood. The origin of this receptor is a female donor with papillary thyroid cancer or a benign thyroid nodule (not recorded which). Some clones in this sample may be carry-over from other donors' samples. The CDR3 DNA reads as TGTGCCAGCAGTTATGGGACAGGGAACACCGGGGAGCTGTTTTTT. The encoded protein is CASSYGTGNTGELFF.